These 18 T cell receptor beta chains came from one sample sequenced in a study of control samples from healthy donors and cancer patients. Produced via immunoSEQ multiplex PCR; TCRdb's table is partial and in-frame only. Of 75,000 to 95,000 clones in the sample, 90% are singletons; the top ten hold less than 4.5%. Sequencing was performed on blood. The receptors originated from a woman younger than 35 in good health.

The rearrangement links TRBV1 to TRBJ1-1. TRBV1 is annotated as a pseudogene. The CDR3 is made up of 16 amino acids. CDR3 in DNA: TGCACCAGCAGCCAACCAAGGACGTCCCAGAACACTGAAGCTTTCTTT. The encoded protein is CTSSQPRTSQNTEAFF.

This chain uses TRBV10-2 with TRBJ2-5, with D maybe TRBD2 (5 bases). V lost 8 bases, J lost 5 bases, and 18 bases lay in between. The CDR3 totals 14 residues. Germline loops: CDR1 WSHSY, CDR2 SAAADI. The CDR3 protein is CASEGAGNGETQYF. DNA for the CDR3: TGCGCCAGCGAAGGAGCCGGGAACGGTGAGACCCAGTACTTC.

V and J are TRBV6-5 and TRBJ1-6; D is uncertain. The CDR3 has 14 amino acids. Trimming took 5 bases from V and 12 from J, leaving 17 bases between them. Germline CDR1 MNHEY, CDR2 SVGAGI. In DNA form, the CDR3 reads TGTGCCAGCAGTATAGACATTGGAAAGGGACCCCTCCACTTT. As protein: CASSIDIGKGPLHF.

The V and J genes are TRBV2 and TRBJ2-1, with 7 bases matching TRBD1. Per germline, CDR1 SNHLY and CDR2 FYNNEI. The CDR3 is 13 residues long. V lost 5 bases, J lost 7 bases, and 5 bases stayed unmatched. The CDR3 DNA reads TGTGCCAGCAGTAGGGGACAGCAAAATGAGCAGTTCTTC. Amino acid sequence: CASSRGQQNEQFF. Combining the CDR3 with reference TRBV2 and TRBJ2-1 gives the whole variable domain EPEVTQTPSHQVTQMGQEVILRCVPISNHLYFYWYRQILGQKVEFLVSFYNNEISEKSEIFDDQFSVERPDGSNFTLKIRSTKLEDSAMYFCASSRGQQNEQFFGPGTRLTVL.

The genes are TRBV4-2 and TRBJ2-2; TRBD1 agrees at 10 bases. This CDR3 is built from 18 residues. V lost 4 bases and J lost 4; bases outside the gene matches: 12. Germline V gene data show CDR1 as LGHNA and CDR2 as YNFKEQ. The CDR3 spells CASSPSDRGSPGTGELFF. DNA of the CDR3: TGTGCCAGCAGCCCGTCGGACAGGGGGAGTCCTGGCACCGGGGAGCTGTTTTTT.

A single count supports this clone. The gene calls are TRBV2 and TRBJ2-3; perhaps D is TRBD1 or TRBD2 (6 bases each). Germline lookup yields CDR1 SNHLY and CDR2 FYNNEI. V was clipped by 1 base and J by 3 bases, with 8 bases between them. This CDR3 comprises 14 residues. DNA of the CDR3: TGTGCCAGCAGTGAAGAGGGGGGAACAGATACGCAGTATTTT. This codes for CASSEEGGTDTQYF.

This rearrangement joins TRBV11-2 to TRBJ2-3, with 11 bases identical to TRBD2. V gave up 3 bases and J gave up 5 bases; unmatched junction bases: 7. The V gene's germline CDR1 is SGHAT and CDR2 FQNNGV. The CDR3 has 16 amino acids. DNA for the CDR3: TGTGCCAGCAGCTTCGTTAGCGGGGGGGCCGGAGATACGCAGTATTTT. Amino acid sequence: CASSFVSGGAGDTQYF.

V and J are TRBV5-6 and TRBJ2-3; no clear D. Trimming removed 1 base from V and 5 bases from J, with 14 bases in between. Germline CDR1 and CDR2: SGHDT and YYEEEE. This CDR3 comprises 15 residues. The CDR3: CASSLFSLSGDTQYF. CDR3 coding DNA: TGTGCCAGCAGCTTGTTTAGCTTATCGGGAGATACGCAGTATTTT.

This chain links TRBV3-1 (or the pseudogene TRBV3-2) with TRBJ1-2, with unresolved D. This CDR3 has 12 amino acids. CDR1 is LGHDT and CDR2 is YNNKEL in the germline V gene (reference sequence). V lost 8 bases, J lost 3 bases, and 10 bases lay in between. For the CDR3, the DNA is TGTGCCAGCGGGATCGCCCACTATGGCTACACCTTC. It yields the protein CASGIAHYGYTF.

The chain is built from TRBV20-1 and TRBJ1-2; D perhaps matches TRBD1 (5 bases). Trimming stripped 0 bases from V and 8 bases from J, with 7 bases between. The CDR3 loop spans 11 amino acids. Germline lookup yields CDR1 DFQATT and CDR2 SNEGSKA (reference sequence). This chain's CDR3 is CSAREGTGYTF. The CDR3 nucleotides are TGCAGTGCTAGAGAAGGGACGGGCTACACCTTC.

The gene calls are TRBV10-3 and TRBJ2-1; D is undetermined. The germline gives CDR1 ENHRY, CDR2 SYGVKD. Trimming left V 3 bases short and J 6 bases short, with 9 bases between. This CDR3 comprises 13 residues. This chain's CDR3 is CAISEKGSNEQFF. The CDR3, as DNA: TGTGCCATCAGTGAAAAGGGATCCAATGAGCAGTTCTTC.

J is TRBJ1-1 and V is TRBV6-1, with D maybe TRBD1 (5 bases). Germline CDR1 and CDR2: MNHNS and SASEGT. CDR3 size: 14 residues. Trimming took off 2 bases at V and 6 bases at J, with 13 bases between the two ends. Here the CDR3 reads CASSETGDAAEAFF. The CDR3 bases are TGTGCCAGCAGTGAAACGGGGGACGCGGCTGAAGCTTTCTTT.

The CDR3 coding sequence is TGTGCCACTCAAGTCGTCCAGAACACTGAAGCTTTCTTT. Its translation: CATQVVQNTEAFF. The chain combines TRBV6-5 with TRBJ1-1; no reliable D call. The CDR3 covers 13 residues. V was trimmed by 10 bases and J by 1 base, leaving 13 bases between them. CDR1 and CDR2 (germline): MNHEY, SVGAGI.

This chain joins TRBV19 and TRBJ1-2; possibly TRBD1 for D (5 bases). Germline V gene data show CDR1 as LNHDA and CDR2 as SQIVND (reference sequence). The CDR3 has 14 residues. The V end was cut by 4 bases, the J end by 2 bases, with 11 bases between. DNA of the CDR3: TGTGCCAGTAGTACCCCGGGACGGAACTATGGCTACACCTTC. This gives the protein CASSTPGRNYGYTF.

The chain is built from TRBV2 and TRBJ1-3; D remains unclear. Germline V gene lookup returns CDR1 SNHLY and CDR2 FYNNEI. With 8 bases removed from V and 0 bases from J, the gap between germline ends came to 11 bases. The CDR3 sequence is 14 residues long. The CDR3 DNA is TGTGCCAGCGGTTCGTCTTCCTCTGGAAACACCATATATTTT. Encoded protein: CASGSSSSGNTIYF. The whole variable domain, remainder taken from reference TRBV2 and TRBJ1-3, is EPEVTQTPSHQVTQMGQEVILRCVPISNHLYFYWYRQILGQKVEFLVSFYNNEISEKSEIFDDQFSVERPDGSNFTLKIRSTKLEDSAMYFCASGSSSSGNTIYFGEGSWLTVV.

The chain carries TRBV27 and TRBJ2-7; no clear D gene. V shed 3 bases and J shed 3 bases, with 9 bases lying between them. CDR1 and CDR2 (germline): MNHEY, SMNVEV (reference sequence). This CDR3 contains 13 residues. The CDR3 DNA is TGTGCCAGCAGTTTTAAAAGTTACTACGAGCAGTACTTC. Translated: CASSFKSYYEQYF.

The chain combines TRBV29-1 with TRBJ2-3, with D hard to call. The germline V gene encodes CDR1 SQVTM and CDR2 ANQGSEA. V shed 0 bases and J shed 1 base, with 8 bases lying between them. This CDR3 has 14 residues. CDR3 sequence reads: CSVEDGRGTDTQYF. The CDR3 DNA is TGCAGCGTTGAAGATGGAAGGGGCACAGATACGCAGTATTTT.

The V gene is TRBV5-4, the J gene TRBJ2-3, with 7 positions matching TRBD2. Germline CDR1 is SGHNT and CDR2 is YYREEE (reference sequence). V trimming: 1 base; J trimming: 0 bases; junction bases outside the gene matches: 2. The CDR3 loop spans 15 amino acids. As DNA, the CDR3 is TGTGCCAGCAGCTTGCCCGGGGGGAGCACAGATACGCAGTATTTT. Amino acid sequence: CASSLPGGSTDTQYF.